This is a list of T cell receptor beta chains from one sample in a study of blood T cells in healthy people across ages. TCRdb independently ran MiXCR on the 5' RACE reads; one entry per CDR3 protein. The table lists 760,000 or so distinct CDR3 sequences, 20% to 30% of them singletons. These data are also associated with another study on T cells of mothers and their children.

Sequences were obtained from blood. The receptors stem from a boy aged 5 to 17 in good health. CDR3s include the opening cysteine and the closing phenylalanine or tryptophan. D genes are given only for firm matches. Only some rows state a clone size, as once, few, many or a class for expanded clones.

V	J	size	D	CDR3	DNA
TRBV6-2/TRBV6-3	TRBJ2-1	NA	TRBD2	CASSSTRAGGTYNEQFF	TGTGCCAGCAGTTCCACCCGGGCGGGGGGAACGTACAATGAGCAGTTCTTC
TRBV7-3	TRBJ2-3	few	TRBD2	CASSPSSGRYTDTQYF	TGTGCCAGCAGCCCGAGTAGCGGGAGGTACACAGATACGCAGTATTTT
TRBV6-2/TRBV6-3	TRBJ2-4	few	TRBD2	CASSYSEIAGGTNIQYF	TGTGCCAGCAGTTACTCAGAAATAGCGGGAGGTACTAACATTCAGTACTTC
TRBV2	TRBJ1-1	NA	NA	CASIDPEEGNTEAFF	TGTGCCAGCATCGACCCTGAGGAGGGGAACACTGAAGCTTTCTTT
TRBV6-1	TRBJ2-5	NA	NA	CASSEEGGKETQYF	TGTGCCAGCAGTGAAGAGGGCGGGAAAGAGACCCAGTACTTC
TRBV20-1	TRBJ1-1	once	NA	CSASSRLGNTEAFF	TGCAGTGCTAGCTCCAGGTTGGGGAACACTGAAGCTTTCTTT
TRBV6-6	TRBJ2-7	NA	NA	CASSYQGPFYEQYF	TGTGCCAGCAGTTACCAGGGACCATTTTACGAGCAGTACTTC
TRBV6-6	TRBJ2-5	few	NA	CASSYFREPETQYF	TGTGCCAGCAGTTACTTTAGGGAACCCGAGACCCAGTACTTC
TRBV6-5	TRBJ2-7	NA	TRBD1	CASSGEGQGNEQYF	TGTGCCAGCAGCGGCGAGGGACAGGGCAACGAGCAGTACTTC
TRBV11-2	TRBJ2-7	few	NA	CASSFSQGWAYEQYF	TGTGCCAGCAGCTTTTCCCAGGGGTGGGCCTACGAGCAGTACTTC